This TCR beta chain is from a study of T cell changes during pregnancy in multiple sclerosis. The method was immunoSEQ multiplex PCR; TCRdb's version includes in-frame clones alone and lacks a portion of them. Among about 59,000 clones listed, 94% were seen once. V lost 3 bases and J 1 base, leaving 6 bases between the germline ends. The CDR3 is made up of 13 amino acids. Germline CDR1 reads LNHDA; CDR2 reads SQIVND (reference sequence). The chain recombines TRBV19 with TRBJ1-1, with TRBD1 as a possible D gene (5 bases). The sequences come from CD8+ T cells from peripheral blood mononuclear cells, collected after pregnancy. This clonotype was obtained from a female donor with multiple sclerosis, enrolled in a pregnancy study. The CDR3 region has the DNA TGTGCCAGTAGTATGGGGCCGAACACTGAAGCTTTCTTT. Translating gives CASSMGPNTEAFF. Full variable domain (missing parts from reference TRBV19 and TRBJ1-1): DGGITQSPKYLFRKEGQNVTLSCEQNLNHDAMYWYRQDPGQGLRLIYYSQIVNDFQKGDIAEGYSVSREKKESFPLTVTSAQKNPTAFYLCASSMGPNTEAFFGQGTRLTVV.